Here is one TCR beta chain with its context. The clone's antigen remains unknown. No clone much larger than this one lies a single base away; base qualities are absent. These data are taken from a study of Graves' ophthalmopathy and Graves' hyperthyroidism (dated by TCRdb to the late 2010s). With regard to the full study: A patient counted as having stable hyperthyroidism if there was no progression to ophthalmopathy within 18 months of follow-up. In total, some 140 blood samples were TCR-sequenced: approximately 42 ophthalmopathy, around 75 hyperthyroidism and approximately 17 hyperthyroidism-to-ophthalmopathy patients. TCR beta repertoire signatures were used to distinguish Graves' ophthalmopathy from Graves' hyperthyroidism and to predict progression to ophthalmopathy. In a handful of hyperthyroidism patients, the T-cell repertoire of thyroid tissue was compared with the T-cell repertoire of blood. After sampling, hyperthyroidism patients received methimazole starting at 30 mg daily, and ophthalmopathy patients received high-dose intravenous methylprednisolone. An independent validation cohort was composed of around 19 hyperthyroidism patients and roughly 16 patients who later progressed from hyperthyroidism to ophthalmopathy. To explore V-J signatures distinguishing ophthalmopathy from hyperthyroidism, a discovery set of under 110 patients (43 ophthalmopathy, some 57 stable hyperthyroidism) was enrolled. What the research found in general, with its limitations: In validation, the model predicted ophthalmopathy progression with 55% to 71% sensitivity and roughly 72% specificity; some 13 predicted patients were CT-confirmed with GO in a median of approximately six months. The 13-signature model separated ophthalmopathy from stable hyperthyroidism with approximately 90% sensitivity and about 81% specificity in cross-validation, and 80%/75% in the test set. Most expanded thyroid clonotypes with a frequency above 0.001 also appeared in blood, which suggests that blood repertoires may reflect the immune response in the thyroid. No statistical method was used to predetermine the sample size, and group allocation was not hidden from the investigators.

The CDR3 goes from the cysteine to the phenylalanine over 17 residues. Only the CDR3 region is kept as DNA, spanning 51 bases read in frame from base 1. CDR1 and CDR2 were assigned from the germline V gene (reference sequence) as SEHNR and FQNEAQ. Trimming removed 5 bases from V and 2 bases from J; the gene matches leave 9 bases unexplained. Hyperthyroidism patients were newly diagnosed, with disease duration under 2 months, and aged 18 to 65 years. Anyone with other autoimmune diseases, uncontrolled infections, pregnancy or lactation was excluded from the study. Diagnosis was based on clinical symptoms, serum thyroxine, TRAb, thyroid ultrasound and orbital computed tomography. Total RNA was extracted with Trizol reagent and quality-checked on an Agilent 2100 Bioanalyzer. For repertoire sequencing, the TCR beta CDR3 regions were amplified from RNA transcripts. The first round of RT-PCR was done with HTBI primers and the Qiagen OneStep RT-PCR kit, and was followed by a second round of multiplex PCR, then size selection and purification. Libraries were sequenced paired-end with 100 bp reads on an Illumina HiSeq2000. Regarding the original processing steps: SOAPnuke was used to process the reads, throwing out any read that had adapters, had uncalled bases, had a mean Phred below 15, or lacked an exact constant-primer or identifier match. COPE v1.2.5 was used to merge the high-quality paired reads. Each unique nucleotide sequence was defined as a clonotype, and clonotypes were aligned to IMGT TRB V, D and J references with MiTCR v1.1. Analysis was restricted to V-J combinations with a frequency above 0.0001, which covered over 98% of repertoires. A TCR clonal expansion and chaos score per V-J combination was defined as the ratio of F50 clonal expansion to chaos observed in the TCRdist matrix. Welch's t-statistics and random forest were used to reduce features to over ten V-J combinations, which were fed into a naive Bayes classifier. Thyroid-blood repertoire similarity was quantified with the Morisita-Horn index. The public sequencing data were trimmed at Q25 with fastp and processed into clonotypes with MiXCR by TCRdb, which kept only in-frame beta chains. Records with the same CDR3 protein are collapsed into one entry carrying the most frequent genes and DNA. The V and J calls and clone size are TCRdb's, not the authors'. Recorded for this sample are roughly 1.1 million distinct CDR3 sequences; about 40% of them occurred a single time. The top ten clones comprise 11% of the sample.

This sequence originates from an adult man with Graves' hyperthyroidism. The sample comprised peripheral blood or thyroid tissue (not recorded which). The chain links TRBV7-9 with TRBJ2-6; 7 middle bases align to TRBD1. The CDR3 sequence is CASSAYRGGTGANVLTF. The nucleotide sequence reads as follows: TGTGCCAGCAGCGCCTACAGGGGTGGGACTGGGGCCAACGTCCTGACTTTC.